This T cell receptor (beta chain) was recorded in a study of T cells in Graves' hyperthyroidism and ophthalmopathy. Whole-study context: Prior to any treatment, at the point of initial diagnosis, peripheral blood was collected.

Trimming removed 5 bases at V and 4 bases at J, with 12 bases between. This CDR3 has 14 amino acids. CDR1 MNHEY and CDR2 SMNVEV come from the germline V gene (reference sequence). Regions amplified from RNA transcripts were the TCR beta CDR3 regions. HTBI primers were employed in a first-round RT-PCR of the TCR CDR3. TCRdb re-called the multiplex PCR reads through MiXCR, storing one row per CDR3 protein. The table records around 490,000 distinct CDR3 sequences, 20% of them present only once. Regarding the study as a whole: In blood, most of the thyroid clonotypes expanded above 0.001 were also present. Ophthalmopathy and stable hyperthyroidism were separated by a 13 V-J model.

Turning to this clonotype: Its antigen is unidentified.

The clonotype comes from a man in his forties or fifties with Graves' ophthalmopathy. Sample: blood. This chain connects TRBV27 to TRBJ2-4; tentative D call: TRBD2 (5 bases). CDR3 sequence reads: CASSIRREKNIQYF. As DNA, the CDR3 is TGTGCCAGCAGTATACGTCGGGAAAAAAACATTCAGTACTTC.